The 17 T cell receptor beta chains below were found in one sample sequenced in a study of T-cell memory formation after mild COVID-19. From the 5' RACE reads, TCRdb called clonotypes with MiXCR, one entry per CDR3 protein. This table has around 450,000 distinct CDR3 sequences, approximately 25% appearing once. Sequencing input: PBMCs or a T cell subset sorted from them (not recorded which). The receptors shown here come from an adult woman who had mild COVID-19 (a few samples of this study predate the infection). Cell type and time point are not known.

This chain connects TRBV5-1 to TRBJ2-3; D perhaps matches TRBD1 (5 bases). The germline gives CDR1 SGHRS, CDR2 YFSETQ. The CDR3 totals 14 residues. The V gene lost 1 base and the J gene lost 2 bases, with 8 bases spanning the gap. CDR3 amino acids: CASSLTRATDTQYF. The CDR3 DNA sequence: TGCGCCAGCAGCTTGACCAGGGCCACAGATACGCAGTATTTT. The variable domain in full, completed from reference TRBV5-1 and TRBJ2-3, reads KAGVTQTPRYLIKTRGQQVTLSCSPISGHRSVSWYQQTPGQGLQFLFEYFSETQRNKGNFPGRFSGRQFSNSRSEMNVSTLELGDSALYLCASSLTRATDTQYFGPGTRLTVL.

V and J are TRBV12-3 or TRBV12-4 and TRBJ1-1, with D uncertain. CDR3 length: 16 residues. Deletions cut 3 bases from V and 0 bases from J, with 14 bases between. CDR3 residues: CASSLGTANMNTEAFF. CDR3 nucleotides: TGTGCCAGCAGTTTGGGAACAGCAAATATGAACACTGAAGCTTTCTTT.

The CDR3 DNA reads TGTGCCAGCGGGAGACTAGCGGATCCCTCCTACGAGCAGTACTTC. Translation gives CASGRLADPSYEQYF. The chain links TRBV9 to TRBJ2-7; 9 bases map to TRBD2. Germline V gene data show CDR1 as SGDLS and CDR2 as YYNGEE. V shed 7 bases, J shed 0 bases, and the junction held 8 bases outside the gene matches. This CDR3 has 15 amino acids.

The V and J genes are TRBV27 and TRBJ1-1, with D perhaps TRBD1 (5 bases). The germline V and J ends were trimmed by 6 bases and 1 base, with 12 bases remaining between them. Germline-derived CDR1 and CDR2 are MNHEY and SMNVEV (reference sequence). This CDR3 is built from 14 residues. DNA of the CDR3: TGTGCCAGCAGGGATCCAGGGTCGAACACTGAAGCTTTCTTT. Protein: CASRDPGSNTEAFF.

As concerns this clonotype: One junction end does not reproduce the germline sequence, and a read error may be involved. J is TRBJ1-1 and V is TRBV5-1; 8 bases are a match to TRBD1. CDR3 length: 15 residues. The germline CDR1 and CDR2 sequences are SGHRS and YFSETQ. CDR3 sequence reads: CTSSLGNRGETEAFF. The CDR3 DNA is TGCACCAGCAGCTTGGGGAACAGGGGGGAAACTGAAGCTTTCTTT.

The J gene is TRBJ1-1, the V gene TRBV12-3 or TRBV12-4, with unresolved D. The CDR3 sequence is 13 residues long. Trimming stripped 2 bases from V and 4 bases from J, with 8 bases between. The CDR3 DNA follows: TGTGCCAGCAGTTTACGCCCCGGCACTGAAGCTTTCTTT. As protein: CASSLRPGTEAFF.

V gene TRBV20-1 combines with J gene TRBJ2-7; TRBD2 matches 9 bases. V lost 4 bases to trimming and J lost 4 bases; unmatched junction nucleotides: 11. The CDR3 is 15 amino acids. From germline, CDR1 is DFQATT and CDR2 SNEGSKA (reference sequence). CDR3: CSATPLGSGSYEQYF. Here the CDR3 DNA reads TGCAGTGCTACCCCCCTTGGTAGCGGGAGTTACGAGCAGTACTTC.

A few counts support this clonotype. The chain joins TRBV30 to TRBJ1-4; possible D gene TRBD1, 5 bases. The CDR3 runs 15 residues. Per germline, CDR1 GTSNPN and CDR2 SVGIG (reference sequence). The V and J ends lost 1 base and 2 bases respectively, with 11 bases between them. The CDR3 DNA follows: TGTGCCTGGAGTGAGCCGACAGATACTAATGAAAAACTGTTTTTT. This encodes CAWSEPTDTNEKLFF.

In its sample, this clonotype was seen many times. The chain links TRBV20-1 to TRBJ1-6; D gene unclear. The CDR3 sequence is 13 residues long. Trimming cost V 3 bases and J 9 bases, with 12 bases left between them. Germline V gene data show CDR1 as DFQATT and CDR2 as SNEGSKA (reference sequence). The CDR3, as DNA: TGCAGTGCTAGCGAGGGAGGTGTTTCACCCCTCCACTTT. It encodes CSASEGGVSPLHF.

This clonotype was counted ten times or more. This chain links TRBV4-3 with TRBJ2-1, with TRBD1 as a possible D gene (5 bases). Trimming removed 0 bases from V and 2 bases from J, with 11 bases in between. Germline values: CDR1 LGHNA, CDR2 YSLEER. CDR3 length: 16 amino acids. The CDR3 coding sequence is TGCGCCAGCAGCCAAGAGGGGCGGTTTGCCTACAATGAGCAGTTCTTC. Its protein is CASSQEGRFAYNEQFF.

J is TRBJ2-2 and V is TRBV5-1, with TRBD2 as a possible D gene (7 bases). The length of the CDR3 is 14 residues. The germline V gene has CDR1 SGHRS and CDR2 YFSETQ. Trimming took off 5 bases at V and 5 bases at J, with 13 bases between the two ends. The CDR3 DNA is TGCGCCAGCAGTTCGGGGGGCGGAACCGGGGAGCTGTTTTTT. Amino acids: CASSSGGGTGELFF.

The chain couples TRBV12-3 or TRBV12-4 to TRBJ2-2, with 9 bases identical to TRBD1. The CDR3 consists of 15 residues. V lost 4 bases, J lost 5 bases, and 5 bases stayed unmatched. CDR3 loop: CASSSDRGRTGELFF. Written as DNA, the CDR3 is TGTGCCAGCAGTTCTGACAGGGGGAGGACCGGGGAGCTGTTTTTT.

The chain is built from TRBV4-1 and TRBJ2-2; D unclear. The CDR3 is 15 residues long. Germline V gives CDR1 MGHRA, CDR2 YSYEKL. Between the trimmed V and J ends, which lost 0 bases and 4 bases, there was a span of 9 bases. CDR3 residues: CASSQDPIATGELFF. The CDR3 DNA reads TGCGCCAGCAGCCAAGATCCTATCGCCACCGGGGAGCTGTTTTTT.

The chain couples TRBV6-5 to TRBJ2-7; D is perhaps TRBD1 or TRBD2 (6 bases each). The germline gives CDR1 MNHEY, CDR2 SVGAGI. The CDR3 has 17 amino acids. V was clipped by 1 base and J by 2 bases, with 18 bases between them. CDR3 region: CASSYLGPTGAPYEQYF. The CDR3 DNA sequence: TGTGCCAGCAGTTACTTGGGGCCGACGGGGGCACCCTACGAGCAGTACTTC.

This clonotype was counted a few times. CDR3 protein: CASSFSGDYGYTF. CDR3 sequence (DNA): TGTGCCAGCAGCTTCTCAGGGGACTATGGCTACACCTTC. This chain connects TRBV7-9 to TRBJ1-2, with D tentatively TRBD1 (6 bases). Trimming took off 3 bases at V and 3 bases at J, with 8 bases between the two ends. In germline, CDR1 is SEHNR, CDR2 FQNEAQ (reference sequence). CDR3 length: 13 amino acids.

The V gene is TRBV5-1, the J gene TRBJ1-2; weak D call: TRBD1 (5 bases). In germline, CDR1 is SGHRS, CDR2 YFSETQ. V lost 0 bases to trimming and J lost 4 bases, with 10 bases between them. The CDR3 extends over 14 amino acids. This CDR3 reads CASSLVSQGYGYTF. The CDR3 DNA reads TGCGCCAGCAGCTTGGTCAGCCAGGGCTATGGCTACACCTTC.

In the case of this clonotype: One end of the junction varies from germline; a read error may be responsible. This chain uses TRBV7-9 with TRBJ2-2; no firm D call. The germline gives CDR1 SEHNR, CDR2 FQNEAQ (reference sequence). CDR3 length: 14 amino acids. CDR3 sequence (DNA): TGTGACAGCAGCTCCGACTGGAACACCGGGGAGCTGTTTTTT. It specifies CDSSSDWNTGELFF.